The clone carrying this TCR beta chain was counted only a few times. As yet, its antigen is unknown. The data were taken from a study of blood T cells in healthy people across ages. Study observations and caveats: Reliance upon unsorted PBMCs precluded definitive naive versus antigen-experienced comparison.

This CDR3 has 15 amino acids. Germline lookup yields CDR1 MNHEY and CDR2 SMNVEV (reference sequence). Trimming took off 3 bases at V and 3 bases at J, with 13 bases between the two ends. A second PCR, run for roughly 7 to 11 cycles, used a sample-barcoded 5' primer plus a J-beta primer mix. One entry per CDR3 protein, called by TCRdb with MiXCR from the 5' RACE reads. The data contain approximately 900,000 distinct CDR3 sequences, roughly 52% of them singletons. This TCR was recovered from a man aged 30 to 39 in good health. The chain combines TRBV27 with TRBJ2-3; D not certain. What was sequenced was blood. The DNA of the CDR3 is TGTGCCAGCAGTTTTAGTGCTAGTTCGACAGATACGCAGTATTTT. This codes for CASSFSASSTDTQYF.